These 5 T cell receptor beta chains were sequenced from one sample in a study of T cell responses to AZD1222 COVID-19 vaccine. Repertoires were generated with immunoSEQ multiplex PCR, while TCRdb's copy carries only in-frame clones and drops some. Among roughly 200,000 clones listed, about 93% were seen once. Sequencing was performed on peripheral blood, taken on day 0 of MenACWY control vaccination. The origin of the receptors is an adult in good health.

This chain links TRBV6-2 or TRBV6-3 with TRBJ2-3, with TRBD2 identical over 8 bases. The CDR3 sequence is 17 residues long. V shed 0 bases, J shed 2 bases, and the junction held 7 bases outside the gene matches. The germline CDR1 and CDR2 sequences are MNHEY and SVGEGT. CDR3 amino acids: CASSYSPRAGDTDTQYF. The CDR3 bases are TGTGCCAGCAGTTACTCCCCTAGAGCGGGGGACACAGATACGCAGTATTTT.

In the case of this clone: Other DNA sequences in this specimen translate into the identical CDR3. The rearrangement joins TRBV18 to TRBJ1-5; tentatively, D is TRBD1 (6 bases). The CDR3 consists of 13 residues. V dropped 5 bases and J dropped 4 bases, with 9 bases sitting between them. The germline V gene encodes CDR1 KGHSH and CDR2 LQKENI. CDR3 region: CASSSDRNQPQHF. CDR3 nucleotides: TGTGCCAGCTCATCCGACAGGAATCAGCCCCAGCATTTT.

The chain is built from TRBV30 and TRBJ1-6, with D unclear. CDR3 length: 14 residues. Trimming cost V 0 bases and J 4 bases, with 7 bases left between them. CDR1 GTSNPN and CDR2 SVGIG come from the germline V gene (reference sequence). The CDR3, as DNA: TGTGCCTGGAGTGTGACGGCTTATAATTCACCCCTCCACTTT. It translates to CAWSVTAYNSPLHF.

This clone is a singleton in its sample. The V and J genes are TRBV6-1 and TRBJ1-5, with a weak D call TRBD1 (6 bases). The CDR3 covers 14 residues. The germline V gene has CDR1 MNHNS and CDR2 SASEGT. The V and J ends lost 2 bases and 7 bases respectively, with 12 bases between them. The CDR3 DNA is TGTGCCAGCAGTGAAAACGGGGGCTGGCAGCCCCAGCATTTT. This gives the protein CASSENGGWQPQHF.

A note on this clone: Different DNA sequences within this sample yield the same CDR3. The genes are TRBV5-4 and TRBJ1-3; a possible D gene is TRBD1 (5 bases). The V and J ends lost 0 bases and 4 bases respectively, with 5 bases between them. The germline CDR1 and CDR2 sequences are SGHNT and YYREEE (reference sequence). The CDR3 totals 13 residues. This CDR3 is CASSLAGGNTIYF. The CDR3 nucleotides read TGTGCCAGCAGCTTGGCAGGGGGAAACACCATATATTTT.